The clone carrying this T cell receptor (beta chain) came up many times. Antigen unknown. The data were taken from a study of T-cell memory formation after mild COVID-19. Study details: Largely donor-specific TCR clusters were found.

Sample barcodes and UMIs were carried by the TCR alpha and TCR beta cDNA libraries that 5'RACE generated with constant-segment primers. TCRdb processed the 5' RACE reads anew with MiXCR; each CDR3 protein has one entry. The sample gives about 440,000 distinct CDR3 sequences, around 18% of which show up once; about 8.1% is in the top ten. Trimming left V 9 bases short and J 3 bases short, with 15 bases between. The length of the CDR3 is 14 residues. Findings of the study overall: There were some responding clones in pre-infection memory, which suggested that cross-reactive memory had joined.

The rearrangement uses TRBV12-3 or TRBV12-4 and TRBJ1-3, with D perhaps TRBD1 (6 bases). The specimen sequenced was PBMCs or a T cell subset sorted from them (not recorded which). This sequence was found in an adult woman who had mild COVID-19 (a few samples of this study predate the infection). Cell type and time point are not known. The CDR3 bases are TGTGCCAGTGGCGTGTGGGGGCTTGGAAACACCATATATTTT. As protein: CASGVWGLGNTIYF.